These 21 T cell receptor beta chains were sequenced from one sample in a study of blood T cell repertoires in COVID-19. The repertoire was sequenced with immunoSEQ multiplex PCR; TCRdb's copy has only in-frame clones and lacks some. Here the sample spans around 250,000 clones, approximately 85% being singletons. Sequenced sample: peripheral blood. The source is a man aged 45-60 years with active or convalescent COVID-19.

This chain connects TRBV10-2 to TRBJ1-5; 7 bases map to TRBD1. After removal of 5 bases from V and 0 bases from J, the junction contained 4 bases not matched to a gene. This CDR3 has 15 residues. Germline V CDR1 and CDR2: WSHSY, SAAADI. CDR3 in amino acids: CASSTGQISNQPQHF. CDR3 DNA: TGCGCCAGCAGTACGGGACAGATTAGCAATCAGCCCCAGCATTTT.

The chain is built from TRBV7-3 and TRBJ1-1, with 11 nucleotides matching TRBD1. V trimming: 2 bases; J trimming: 3 bases; junction bases outside the gene matches: 8. The CDR3 length is 17 residues. CDR1 and CDR2 from the germline V gene are SGHTA and FQGTGA. The CDR3 nucleotides are TGTGCCAGCAGCTTAGCTGGACAGGGGGCGGGGCACACTGAAGCTTTCTTT. It yields the protein CASSLAGQGAGHTEAFF.

V gene TRBV27 combines with J gene TRBJ1-2; 9 bases map to TRBD1. The CDR3 has 16 residues. Germline V gene sequence: CDR1 MNHEY, CDR2 SMNVEV (reference sequence). The J segment lost 8 bases and the V segment lost 4 bases, leaving 14 bases of the junction unmatched. DNA for the CDR3: TGTGCCAGCAGTTCCACCTTCCGGGACAGGGCTAACGGCTACACCTTC. Its protein product is CASSSTFRDRANGYTF.

The chain employs TRBV6-5 and TRBJ1-2; TRBD1 might be the D (6 bases). The germline V gene has CDR1 MNHEY and CDR2 SVGAGI. This CDR3 has 14 residues. The V and J ends lost 2 bases and 2 bases respectively, with 9 bases between them. The CDR3 DNA sequence: TGTGCCAGCAGTTACGACAGGAAAAACTATGGCTACACCTTC. Translation gives CASSYDRKNYGYTF.

The gene calls are TRBV3-1 (or the pseudogene TRBV3-2) and TRBJ2-3; 8 nucleotides agree with TRBD2. The CDR3 runs 14 residues. From germline, CDR1 is LGHDT and CDR2 YNNKEL (reference sequence). Losses at the gene ends were 4 bases for V and 2 bases for J; bases not matched to a gene: 2. In nucleotides, the CDR3 is TGTGCCAGCAGCCTCGGACTAGCCACAGATACGCAGTATTTT. This gives the protein CASSLGLATDTQYF.

This chain's CDR3 is CASSSTQGSNGYTF. The CDR3 nucleotides are TGTGCCAGCAGCTCCACCCAGGGTTCAAATGGCTACACCTTC. This chain links TRBV6-5 with TRBJ1-2; the D gene is possibly TRBD1 (5 bases). CDR1 MNHEY and CDR2 SVGAGI come from the germline V gene. The CDR3 consists of 14 residues. Trimming stripped 6 bases from V and 6 bases from J, with 17 bases between.

This chain links TRBV21-1 with TRBJ1-2; TRBD1 is the table's D call and was not checked against the DNA. TRBV21-1 is classified as a pseudogene. This CDR3 has 16 amino acids. The CDR3 loop reads CASSKDHGQTNYGYTF. The DNA for the CDR3 is TGTGCCAGCAGCAAAGACCATGGACAGACCAACTATGGCTACACCTTC.

This clone was observed a single time. The rearrangement uses TRBV28 and TRBJ2-1, with 7 bases identical to TRBD1. Looked up from germline, CDR1 is MDHEN and CDR2 is SYDVKM. This CDR3 comprises 14 residues. V shed 5 bases and J 3 bases; nucleotides not matched to a gene: 4. The CDR3 loop is CASSPTGNYNEQFF. CDR3 DNA: TGTGCCAGCAGTCCGACAGGGAACTACAATGAGCAGTTCTTC.

The CDR3 protein is CAWKDTSSGNTIYF. The CDR3 DNA is TGTGCCTGGAAGGACACAAGCTCTGGAAACACCATATATTTT. The rearrangement joins TRBV30 to TRBJ1-3; D perhaps matches TRBD1 (5 bases). Looked up from germline, CDR1 is GTSNPN and CDR2 is SVGIG (reference sequence). The CDR3 runs 14 residues. Trimming pared 4 bases from V and 0 bases from J, leaving 10 bases between.

The chain couples TRBV12-3 or TRBV12-4 to TRBJ1-5; D is perhaps TRBD1 (5 bases). This CDR3 comprises 11 residues. V gave up 5 bases and J gave up 9 bases, with 8 bases separating them. The CDR3 here is CASSPGGPQHF. The CDR3, as DNA: TGTGCCAGCAGTCCCGGGGGGCCCCAGCATTTT.

The CDR3 region is CAISGQGAYEQYF. In DNA, the CDR3 is TGTGCCATCAGTGGACAGGGGGCATACGAGCAGTACTTC. This chain links TRBV10-3 with TRBJ2-7; TRBD1 matches 10 bases. The CDR3 runs to 13 residues. Germline-derived CDR1 and CDR2 are ENHRY and SYGVKD. The trim removed 4 bases at V and 4 bases at J, leaving 1 base unmatched.

The chain has TRBV24-1 and TRBJ2-3, with TRBD1 matching over 9 bases. CDR1 and CDR2 (germline): KGHDR, SFDVKD. J gave up 0 bases and V 9 bases, and 9 bases lay outside the gene matches. This CDR3 contains 16 residues. The CDR3 DNA reads TGTGCCACCTCCCCGGGACAGGGATCCAGCACAGATACGCAGTATTTT. Amino acid sequence: CATSPGQGSSTDTQYF.

The J gene is TRBJ2-5, the V gene TRBV18; D remains ambiguous. The V gene lost 3 bases and the J gene lost 4 bases, with 3 bases spanning the gap. CDR1 KGHSH and CDR2 LQKENI come from the germline V gene. The CDR3 is made up of 11 amino acids. CDR3 sequence: CASSPLETQYF. CDR3 nucleotides: TGTGCCAGCTCACCCCTAGAGACCCAGTACTTC. The complete variable domain, with remaining parts taken from reference TRBV18 and TRBJ2-5, reads NAGVMQNPRHLVRRRGQEARLRCSPMKGHSHVYWYRQLPEEGLKFMVYLQKENIIDESGMPKERFSAEFPKEGPSILRIQQVVRGDSAAYFCASSPLETQYFGPGTRLLVL.

The chain carries TRBV9 and TRBJ1-4; D unresolved. Germline V gene data show CDR1 as SGDLS and CDR2 as YYNGEE. Trimming took off 3 bases at V and 5 bases at J, with 14 bases between the two ends. The CDR3 runs 15 residues. CDR3 bases: TGTGCCAGCAGCGCAACCTCCGGGTCGAATGAAAAACTGTTTTTT. It yields the protein CASSATSGSNEKLFF.

This clone was detected a few times. The chain joins TRBV19 to TRBJ2-1; 8 bases match TRBD2. The CDR3 sequence is 14 residues long. Germline CDR1 is LNHDA and CDR2 is SQIVND (reference sequence). V was pared by 5 bases and J by 7 bases, with 7 bases of the junction left unmatched. The CDR3 spells CASSPGTRGNEQFF. The CDR3 region has the DNA TGTGCCAGTAGTCCCGGGACTAGGGGAAATGAGCAGTTCTTC.

The J gene is TRBJ2-5, the V gene TRBV2; TRBD2 agrees at 9 bases. Germline V gene sequence: CDR1 SNHLY, CDR2 FYNNEI. The CDR3 runs to 16 residues. V shed 1 base, J shed 6 bases, and the junction held 9 bases outside the gene matches. The CDR3 sequence is CASSEGASGIGKTQYF. The CDR3 DNA reads as TGTGCCAGCAGTGAAGGGGCTAGCGGGATCGGCAAGACCCAGTACTTC. Based on the CDR3 plus reference TRBV2 and TRBJ2-5, the full variable domain is EPEVTQTPSHQVTQMGQEVILRCVPISNHLYFYWYRQILGQKVEFLVSFYNNEISEKSEIFDDQFSVERPDGSNFTLKIRSTKLEDSAMYFCASSEGASGIGKTQYFGPGTRLLVL.

The chain recombines TRBV19 with TRBJ1-1; the match to TRBD1 covers 7 bases. In germline, CDR1 is LNHDA, CDR2 SQIVND (reference sequence). Trimming cost V 3 bases and J 2 bases; bases outside gene matches: 6. The CDR3 sequence is 15 residues long. The CDR3 DNA follows: TGTGCCAGTAGTATGCCCCAGGGGGTTAACACTGAAGCTTTCTTT. Its translation is CASSMPQGVNTEAFF.

This chain links TRBV2 with TRBJ1-2; 7 nucleotides agree with TRBD1. Germline-derived CDR1 and CDR2 are SNHLY and FYNNEI. V shed 7 bases and J 5 bases; nucleotides not matched to a gene: 7. This CDR3 is 13 amino acids long. The CDR3 DNA reads as TGTGCCAGCACACGGGACAGCAGTTATGGCTACACCTTC. It codes for CASTRDSSYGYTF. The full variable domain, in which reference TRBV2 and TRBJ1-2 provide the parts outside the CDR3, is EPEVTQTPSHQVTQMGQEVILRCVPISNHLYFYWYRQILGQKVEFLVSFYNNEISEKSEIFDDQFSVERPDGSNFTLKIRSTKLEDSAMYFCASTRDSSYGYTFGSGTRLTVV.

This chain uses TRBV30 with TRBJ1-1; the match to TRBD1 covers 10 bases. CDR1 and CDR2 (germline): GTSNPN, SVGIG (reference sequence). Trimming cost V 2 bases and J 4 bases; bases outside gene matches: 7. The length of the CDR3 is 15 residues. CDR3 bases: TGTGCCTGGAGTACGACAGGGGGCAGGGGCACTGAAGCTTTCTTT. The encoded protein is CAWSTTGGRGTEAFF.

This clone was counted only a few times. The chain uses TRBV4-1 and TRBJ2-7, with D unresolved. The CDR3 contains 14 residues. Deletions cut 0 bases from V and 2 bases from J, with 8 bases between. The germline gives CDR1 MGHRA, CDR2 YSYEKL. CDR3: CASSQERVAYEQYF. CDR3 in DNA: TGCGCCAGCAGCCAAGAACGAGTAGCCTACGAGCAGTACTTC.

J is TRBJ1-2 and V is TRBV5-1, with TRBD1 as a possible D gene (6 bases). Per the germline V gene, CDR1 is SGHRS and CDR2 is YFSETQ. V was clipped by 7 bases and J by 7 bases, with 17 bases between them. The CDR3 runs to 13 residues. CDR3 protein: CASEGTPGGGYTF. In DNA, the CDR3 is TGCGCCAGCGAGGGGACACCCGGCGGTGGCTACACCTTC.